A selection of T cell receptor beta chains follows, all from one sample in a study of cytomegalovirus exposure and HLA in healthy donors. TCRdb's table, derived via immunoSEQ multiplex PCR, lists solely in-frame clones and lacks some. The sample carries 150,000 to 200,000 clones, roughly 84% recorded once. The specimen was PBMCs. These receptors came from a boy younger than 18 in good health and CMV-seronegative. Each CDR3 is given with its conserved first and last residue. D genes are given only for firm matches. Clone size, where shown, is once, few, many, or a class for clones that have expanded.

J	V	D	size	DNA	CDR3
TRBJ1-6	TRBV5-1	NA	NA	TGCGCCAGCAGCTTGAGTCCCGGCGGCGAAAATTCACCCCTCCACTTT	CASSLSPGGENSPLHF
TRBJ2-1	TRBV28	TRBD2	NA	TGTGCCAGCAGTCCCCCGGGAGGGGTCAATGAGCAGTTCTTC	CASSPPGGVNEQFF
TRBJ2-7	TRBV2	NA	NA	TGTGCCAGCATCGGCAGGTACTACGAGCAGTACTTC	CASIGRYYEQYF
TRBJ1-2	TRBV30	TRBD1	NA	TGTGCCTGGAGTGGATCTTTTTGGGACAGGGGGACTGGCTACACCTTC	CAWSGSFWDRGTGYTF
TRBJ1-1	TRBV6-5	NA	NA	TGTGCCAGCAAAGTTAGAACTGAAGCTTTCTTT	CASKVRTEAFF
TRBJ2-5	TRBV5-4	TRBD2	NA	TGTGCCAGCAGCTTGATTGCGGGAGAGGGTGAGACCCAGTACTTC	CASSLIAGEGETQYF
TRBJ2-5	TRBV29-1	NA	NA	TGCAGCGTTAGGGCCACAGGGCCCCAGTACTTC	CSVRATGPQYF
TRBJ1-1	TRBV5-8	TRBD1	NA	TGTGCCAGCAGCTTCCTTCGAGGGGGCCGTGAAGCTTTCTTT	CASSFLRGGREAFF
TRBJ1-5	TRBV28	NA	NA	TGTGCCAGCAGTTACAGGGAACGTCAGCCCCAGCATTTT	CASSYRERQPQHF
TRBJ1-4	TRBV2	NA	NA	TGTGCCAGCAGTCTCACATGGGAAAAACTGTTTTTT	CASSLTWEKLFF
TRBJ2-1	TRBV7-3	TRBD2	NA	TGTGCCAGCAGCTCTTGGACTAGCGGATTAGGTAATGAGCAGTTCTTC	CASSSWTSGLGNEQFF
TRBJ2-5	TRBV30	NA	NA	TGTGCCTGGAGCCTGACGCGAGGGACCCAGTACTTC	CAWSLTRGTQYF
TRBJ1-1	TRBV10-2	NA	NA	TGCGCCAGCAGTGAGTCACCCAGTCTGAACACTGAAGCTTTCTTT	CASSESPSLNTEAFF
TRBJ1-1	TRBV18	TRBD1	NA	TGTGCCAGCTCACCCGGGCCAGGGGGCTCTGAAGCTTTCTTT	CASSPGPGGSEAFF
TRBJ1-2	TRBV12-5	NA	NA	TGTGCTAGTGCCTTGGGGGGGGTTCATGGCTACACCTTC	CASALGGVHGYTF
TRBJ2-2	TRBV7-7	TRBD1	NA	TGTGCTAGCAGCTTAACAGGGGGCGCCGTCACCGGGGAGCTGTTTTTT	CASSLTGGAVTGELFF
TRBJ2-3	TRBV6-1	TRBD2	NA	TGTGCCAGCAGTGACCAAGCGGGGGGTCCAGATACGCAGTATTTT	CASSDQAGGPDTQYF
TRBJ2-6	TRBV19	NA	NA	TGTGCCAGTAGTACGACTCTAATCTCTGGGGCCAACGTCCTGACTTTC	CASSTTLISGANVLTF
TRBJ2-7	TRBV7-2	NA	NA	TGTGCCAGCAGCTTAGGAGCCTACGAGCAGTACTTC	CASSLGAYEQYF
TRBJ1-2	TRBV30	NA	NA	TGTGCCTGGAGTGTACAGACGGTTCTTTTGTATGGCTACACCTTC	CAWSVQTVLLYGYTF
TRBJ1-2	TRBV10-1	NA	NA	TGCGCCAGCAGTGAAAGGACAGACTATGGCTACACCTTC	CASSERTDYGYTF
TRBJ2-7	TRBV18	TRBD1	NA	TGTGCCAGCTCACCACCGAGCCCAGGGGGCGCTTCCTACGAGCAGTACTTC	CASSPPSPGGASYEQYF
TRBJ1-2	TRBV19	TRBD1	NA	TGTGCCAGTAGTACCTATGAGGGACAGGGGGTCTATGGCTACACCTTC	CASSTYEGQGVYGYTF
TRBJ2-1	TRBV7-9	NA	NA	TGTGCCAGCAGCTCCAAGGACAGTAACAATGAGCAGTTCTTC	CASSSKDSNNEQFF
TRBJ1-1	TRBV29-1	NA	once	TGCAGCGCAGGGGTTACTGAAGCTTTCTTT	CSAGVTEAFF
TRBJ1-2	TRBV6-5	TRBD1	few	TGTGCCAGCAGGAAGGGACAGGACTATGGCTACACCTTC	CASRKGQDYGYTF
TRBJ2-1	TRBV9	NA	once	TGTGCCAGCAGCGTAGAGGAGAATGAGCAGTTCTTC	CASSVEENEQFF
TRBJ2-2	TRBV6-1	TRBD2	NA	TGTGCCAGCAGTGTAGCTAGCGGGCGCACCGGGGAGCTGTTTTTT	CASSVASGRTGELFF
TRBJ2-3	TRBV5-1	TRBD1	NA	TGCGCCAGCAGCTGGGGACAGGGGGCGGGTACAGATACGCAGTATTTT	CASSWGQGAGTDTQYF
TRBJ2-6	TRBV9	NA	NA	TGTGCCAGCAGCGTCGCCCTCGACAGTCCTGGGGCCAACGTCCTGACTTTC	CASSVALDSPGANVLTF
TRBJ2-7	TRBV2	TRBD2	NA	TGTGCCAGTGCTGTGGGCCGGGGGGGAAGGGAGCAGTACTTC	CASAVGRGGREQYF
TRBJ1-4	TRBV6-1	NA	NA	TGTGCCACCCAGGGGAAGGCTAATGAAAAACTGTTTTTT	CATQGKANEKLFF
TRBJ2-1	TRBV2	NA	NA	TGTGCCGGAAACAGGGCACGGTACAATGAGCAGTTCTTC	CAGNRARYNEQFF
TRBJ1-4	TRBV7-9	NA	NA	TGTGCCAGCAGCGCCCCCCCTTGGAGTGAAAAACTGTTTTTT	CASSAPPWSEKLFF
TRBJ2-7	TRBV2	NA	few	TGTGCCAGCAGTGAATGGGCAGTCCACGACGAGCAGTACTTC	CASSEWAVHDEQYF
TRBJ1-5	TRBV27	NA	NA	TGTGCCAGCAGTTGGGGGGGCAGGTACAATCAGCCCCAGCATTTT	CASSWGGRYNQPQHF
TRBJ2-2	TRBV6-5	TRBD2	NA	TGTGCCAGCAAAGCGGGGACGGAGAACACCGGGGAGCTGTTTTTT	CASKAGTENTGELFF
TRBJ2-5	TRBV10-1	TRBD1	NA	TGCGCCATTGGGACAGGGGTAGAGACCCAGTACTTC	CAIGTGVETQYF
TRBJ1-6	TRBV10-3	NA	NA	TGTGCCATCAGAGGGGAACAATATAATTCACCCCTCCACTTT	CAIRGEQYNSPLHF
TRBJ2-7	TRBV27	TRBD2	once	TGTGCCAGCAGTTTATTCGGGACTAGCGGGGCTGGAGAAAACTTC	CASSLFGTSGAGENF
TRBJ2-7	TRBV5-6	TRBD2	once	TGTGCCAGCAGCTCGGGACTAGCGGGCTACGAGCAGTACTTC	CASSSGLAGYEQYF
TRBJ2-7	TRBV4-1	NA	NA	TGCGCCAGCAGCCAAGAAAAGCGGTCCTACGAGCAGTACTTC	CASSQEKRSYEQYF
TRBJ2-5	TRBV2	TRBD1	NA	TGTGCCAGCAGCCGGGACAGGGACCAAGAGACTCAGTACTTC	CASSRDRDQETQYF
TRBJ2-3	TRBV27	NA	NA	TGTGCCAGCAGTTTATCGACAGGTTGGGCAGATACGCAGTATTTT	CASSLSTGWADTQYF
TRBJ1-2	TRBV19	NA	NA	TGTGCCAGTATGGCAGGGTCGACAGCTAACTATGGCTACACCTTC	CASMAGSTANYGYTF
TRBJ2-5	TRBV10-3	TRBD1	NA	TGTGCCACCAGAGGACAGGTCGGCGAGACCCAGTACTTC	CATRGQVGETQYF
TRBJ2-7	TRBV6-6	TRBD2	NA	TGTGCCAGCAGTCCACTAGCGGGGGGATCCTACGAGCAGTACTTC	CASSPLAGGSYEQYF
TRBJ2-3	TRBV9	NA	NA	TGTGCCAGCAGCGTAGCAGGGGCTACTAGCACAGATACGCAGTATTTT	CASSVAGATSTDTQYF
TRBJ2-7	TRBV5-4	NA	NA	TGTGCCAGCAGCGCCCTCGGACACATACACGAGCAGTACTTC	CASSALGHIHEQYF
TRBJ1-4	TRBV18	NA	NA	TGTGCCAGCTCACCACGCGCGTCCGGGTCGTCTAATGAAAAACTGTTTTTT	CASSPRASGSSNEKLFF
TRBJ1-1	TRBV9	TRBD1	NA	TGTGCCAGCAGCGCCAGGGGGCGGGAAGCTTTCTTT	CASSARGREAFF
TRBJ2-7	TRBV7-2	TRBD2	NA	TGTGCCAGCAGCTTAGGGGGGGGATCTTGGGACGAGCAGTACTTC	CASSLGGGSWDEQYF
TRBJ2-5	TRBV7-8	NA	NA	TGTGCCAGCAACATTGACAGGTCACAAGAGACCCAGTACTTC	CASNIDRSQETQYF
TRBJ1-2	TRBV29-1	TRBD1	NA	TGCAGCGTTGTTGGCAGGGGGTTAGCTAACTATGGCTACACCTTC	CSVVGRGLANYGYTF